Shown below are 9 T cell receptor beta chains from a single sample sequenced in a study of T cell responses to AZD1222 COVID-19 vaccine. TCRdb's table, derived via immunoSEQ multiplex PCR, lists solely in-frame clones and lacks some. Among 75,000 to 95,000 clones, nearly 90% were seen once, and the ten largest hold roughly a fifth. The starting material was peripheral blood, obtained on day 0 of AZD1222 vaccination. All receptors come from an adult in good health.

The gene calls are TRBV18 and TRBJ1-5; D unresolved. V was cut by 3 bases and J by 1 base, with 4 bases left in between. This CDR3 has 13 residues. Germline V gene lookup returns CDR1 KGHSH and CDR2 LQKENI. The DNA for the CDR3 is TGTGCCAGCTCACCGGACAGCAATCAGCCCCAGCATTTT. This codes for CASSPDSNQPQHF.

In its sample, this clone was seen once. The chain links TRBV15 to TRBJ1-1; D unresolved. CDR3 length: 17 residues. Germline V gene data show CDR1 as LNHNV and CDR2 as YYDKDF (reference sequence). The germline V and J ends were trimmed by 1 base and 5 bases, with 20 bases remaining between them. In DNA, the CDR3 is TGTGCCACCAGCAGAGGGTCGACCGGGATGGGATGGACTGAAGCTTTCTTT. Its translation is CATSRGSTGMGWTEAFF.

The rearrangement joins TRBV5-1 to TRBJ2-3, with TRBD2 identical over 8 bases. The CDR3 spans 15 residues. Losses at the gene ends were 1 base for V and 7 bases for J; bases not matched to a gene: 8. Per germline, CDR1 SGHRS and CDR2 YFSETQ. CDR3 nucleotides: TGCGCCAGCAGCTTGTATGCGGGGGGCGGGAATACGCAGTATTTT. Residues: CASSLYAGGGNTQYF.

Here the CDR3 reads CASRIPPRESYTF. Written as DNA, the CDR3 is TGTGCCAGCAGAATCCCACCCAGGGAGAGCTACACCTTC. V is TRBV7-2 and J is TRBJ1-2; D is possibly TRBD1 (5 bases). Trimming removed 6 bases at V and 9 bases at J, with 17 bases between. The CDR3 contains 13 residues. Germline values: CDR1 SGHTA, CDR2 FQGNSA. The full variable domain, in which reference TRBV7-2 and TRBJ1-2 provide the parts outside the CDR3, is GAGVSQSPSNKVTEKGKDVELRCDPISGHTALYWYRQSLGQGLEFLIYFQGNSAPDKSGLPSDRFSAERTGGSVSTLTIQRTQQEDSAVYLCASRIPPRESYTFGSGTRLTVV.

This rearrangement joins TRBV2 to TRBJ1-2; D is perhaps TRBD1 (6 bases). With 2 bases removed from V and 8 bases from J, the gap between germline ends came to 9 bases. The CDR3 consists of 12 residues. Germline CDR1 is SNHLY and CDR2 is FYNNEI. CDR3 in amino acids: CASSERGIGYTF. The DNA of the CDR3 is TGTGCCAGCAGTGAAAGGGGGATCGGCTACACCTTC.

The chain carries TRBV7-2 and TRBJ2-2; D not resolved. Trimming removed 5 bases at V and 5 bases at J, with 12 bases between. The V gene's germline CDR1 is SGHTA and CDR2 FQGNSA. The CDR3 has 14 residues. The CDR3 reads CASSPLARTGELFF. Here the CDR3 DNA reads TGTGCCAGCAGCCCCCTGGCGCGAACCGGGGAGCTGTTTTTT.

This chain connects TRBV7-6 to TRBJ1-3, with D perhaps TRBD1 (5 bases). This CDR3 has 16 amino acids. V lost 1 base to trimming and J lost 1 base, with 11 bases between them. CDR1 SGHVS and CDR2 FNYEAQ come from the germline V gene. This CDR3 is CASSLGGMGSGNTIYF. DNA for the CDR3: TGTGCCAGCAGCTTAGGGGGGATGGGGTCTGGAAACACCATATATTTT.

This clone was seen more than once but under ten times. The chain carries TRBV6-1 and TRBJ2-7; 8 bases map to TRBD2. Germline V lookup: CDR1 MNHNS, CDR2 SASEGT. This CDR3 region has 15 residues. V was pared by 1 base and J by 3 bases, with 5 bases of the junction left unmatched. The CDR3 region has the DNA TGTGCCAGCAGTGAAGTAGGGACTAGTTTCTACGAGCAGTACTTC. Amino acid sequence: CASSEVGTSFYEQYF.

This chain links TRBV19 with TRBJ2-1, with 16 bases matching TRBD2. Looked up from germline, CDR1 is LNHDA and CDR2 is SQIVND (reference sequence). Trimming cost V 3 bases and J 1 base; bases outside gene matches: 12. There are 21 residues in the CDR3. This chain's CDR3 is CASSMMGSGLAGGRSYNEQFF. The CDR3 DNA is TGTGCCAGTAGTATGATGGGTTCGGGACTAGCGGGGGGGCGGTCCTACAATGAGCAGTTCTTC. The variable domain in full, with the rest retrieved from reference TRBV19 and TRBJ2-1, is DGGITQSPKYLFRKEGQNVTLSCEQNLNHDAMYWYRQDPGQGLRLIYYSQIVNDFQKGDIAEGYSVSREKKESFPLTVTSAQKNPTAFYLCASSMMGSGLAGGRSYNEQFFGPGTRLTVL.